The source of this T cell receptor (beta chain) is a study of blood T cell repertoires in COVID-19. About the research overall: The United States, Italy and Spain provided the acute and convalescent COVID-19 samples. Sample material is recorded as cDNA or gDNA derived from T cells, B-cell-depleted T cells, or PBMCs.

As handled by the study authors: Estimated nucleated cell counts came from reference gene primer amplification. Sequencing was performed with immunoSEQ multiplex PCR; in TCRdb, only in-frame clones are kept and a portion is missing. The DNA gave D and trimming, while V, J and clone size come from that table. The profile shows fewer than 45,000 clones, 85% to 90% of them singletons. The V end was cut by 2 bases, the J end by 5 bases, with 8 bases between. Germline CDR1 is SGHRS and CDR2 is YFSETQ. The CDR3 runs 14 residues. The sample holds a few counts of this clone. This TCR was recovered from a human donor in a cohort sampled during active COVID-19. Material for sequencing was peripheral blood. The J gene is TRBJ1-6, the V gene TRBV5-1, with D possibly matching TRBD1 (6 bases). The CDR3 DNA reads TGCGCCAGCAGCTTCGGACAGAATAATTCACCCCTCCACTTT. Translating it yields CASSFGQNNSPLHF.